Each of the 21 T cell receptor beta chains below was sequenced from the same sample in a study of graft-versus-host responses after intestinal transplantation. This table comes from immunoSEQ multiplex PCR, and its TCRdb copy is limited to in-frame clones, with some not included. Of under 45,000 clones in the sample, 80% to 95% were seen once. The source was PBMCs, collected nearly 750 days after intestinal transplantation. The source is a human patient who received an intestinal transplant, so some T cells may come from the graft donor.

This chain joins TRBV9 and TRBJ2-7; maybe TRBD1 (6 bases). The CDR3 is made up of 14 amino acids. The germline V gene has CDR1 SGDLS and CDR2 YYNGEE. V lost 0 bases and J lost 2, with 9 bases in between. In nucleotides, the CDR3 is TGTGCCAGCAGCGTAGATGAGGGGGCCTACGAGCAGTACTTC. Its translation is CASSVDEGAYEQYF.

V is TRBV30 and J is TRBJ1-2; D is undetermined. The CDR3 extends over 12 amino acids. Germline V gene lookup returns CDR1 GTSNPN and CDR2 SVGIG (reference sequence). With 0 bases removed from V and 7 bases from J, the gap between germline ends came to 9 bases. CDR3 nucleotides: TGTGCCTGGAGTGTAGGAGGTCTTGGCTACACCTTC. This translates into CAWSVGGLGYTF.

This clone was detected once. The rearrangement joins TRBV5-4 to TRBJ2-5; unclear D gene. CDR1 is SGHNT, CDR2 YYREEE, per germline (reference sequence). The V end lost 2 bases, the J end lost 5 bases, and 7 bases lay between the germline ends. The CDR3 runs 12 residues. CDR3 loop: CASSFLGETQYF. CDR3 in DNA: TGTGCCAGCAGCTTCCTAGGGGAGACCCAGTACTTC.

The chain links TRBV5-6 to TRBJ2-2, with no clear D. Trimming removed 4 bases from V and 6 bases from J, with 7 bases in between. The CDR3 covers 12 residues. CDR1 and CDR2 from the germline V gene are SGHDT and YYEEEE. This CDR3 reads CASSLPPGELFF. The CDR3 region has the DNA TGTGCCAGCAGCCTACCCCCCGGGGAGCTGTTTTTT.

The DNA of the CDR3 is TGCGCCAGCAGCCGGGGACTAGCAACAGATACGCAGTATTTT. Protein product: CASSRGLATDTQYF. The chain links TRBV4-1 to TRBJ2-3, with TRBD2 matching over 9 bases. The CDR3 totals 14 residues. Unmatched junction bases numbered 2, after V lost 4 bases and J lost 3 bases. From germline, CDR1 is MGHRA and CDR2 YSYEKL.

DNA of the CDR3: TGTGCCAGCAGCACCGGACGCGGAAACACCATATATTTT. Encoded protein: CASSTGRGNTIYF. The V call is TRBV9, the J call TRBJ1-3; no definite D call. The CDR3 runs 13 residues. Trimming shortened V by 4 bases and J by 4 bases, and 9 bases separated the two germline ends. Germline loops: CDR1 SGDLS, CDR2 YYNGEE.

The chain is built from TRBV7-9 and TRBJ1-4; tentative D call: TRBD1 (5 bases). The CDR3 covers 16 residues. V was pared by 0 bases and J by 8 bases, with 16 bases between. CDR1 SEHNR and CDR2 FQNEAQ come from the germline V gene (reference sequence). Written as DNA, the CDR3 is TGTGCCAGCAGCTTAGCTTCGAGGGGTACGAGAGAAAAACTGTTTTTT. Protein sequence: CASSLASRGTREKLFF.

CDR3 DNA sequence: TGTGCCAGCAGCTTCGACACCGGGGAGCTGTTTTTT. The encoded protein is CASSFDTGELFF. This chain connects TRBV7-7 to TRBJ2-2, with D unresolved. V was trimmed by 3 bases and J by 3 bases, leaving 2 bases between them. Germline values: CDR1 SSHAT, CDR2 FNYEAQ (reference sequence). The CDR3 contains 12 residues.

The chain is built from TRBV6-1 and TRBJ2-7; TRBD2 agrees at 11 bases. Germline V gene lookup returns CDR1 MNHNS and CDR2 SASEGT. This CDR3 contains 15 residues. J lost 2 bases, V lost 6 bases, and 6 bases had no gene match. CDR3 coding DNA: TGTGCCAGCAGGACCCCGGGACTAGCGGCCTACGAGCAGTACTTC. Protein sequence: CASRTPGLAAYEQYF.

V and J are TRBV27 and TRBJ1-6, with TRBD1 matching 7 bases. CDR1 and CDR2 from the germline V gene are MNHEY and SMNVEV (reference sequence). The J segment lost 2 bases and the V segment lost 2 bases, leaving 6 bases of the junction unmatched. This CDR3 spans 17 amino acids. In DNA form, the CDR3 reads TGTGCCAGCAGTTTAGTAAGGGGGCCCCCCTATAATTCACCCCTCCACTTT. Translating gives CASSLVRGPPYNSPLHF.

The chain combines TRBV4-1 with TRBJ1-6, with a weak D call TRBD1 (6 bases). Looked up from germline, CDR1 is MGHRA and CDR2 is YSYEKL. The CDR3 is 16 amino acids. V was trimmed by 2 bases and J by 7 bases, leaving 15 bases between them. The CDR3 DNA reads TGCGCCAGCAGCCAAAACTACAGGGCACTCAATTCACCCCTCCACTTT. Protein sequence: CASSQNYRALNSPLHF.

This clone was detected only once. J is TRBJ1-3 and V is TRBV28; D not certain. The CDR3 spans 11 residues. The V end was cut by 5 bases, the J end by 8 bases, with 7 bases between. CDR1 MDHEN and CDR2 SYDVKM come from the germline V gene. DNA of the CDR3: TGTGCCAGCAGTCTGAGGTACACCATATATTTT. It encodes CASSLRYTIYF.

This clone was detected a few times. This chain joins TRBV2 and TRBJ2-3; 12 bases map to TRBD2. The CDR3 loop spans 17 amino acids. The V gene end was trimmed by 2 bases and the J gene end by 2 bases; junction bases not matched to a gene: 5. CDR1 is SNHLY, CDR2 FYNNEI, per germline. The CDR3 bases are TGTGCCAGCAGTGAAACTAGCGGGGGGTCCACCACAGATACGCAGTATTTT. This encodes CASSETSGGSTTDTQYF.

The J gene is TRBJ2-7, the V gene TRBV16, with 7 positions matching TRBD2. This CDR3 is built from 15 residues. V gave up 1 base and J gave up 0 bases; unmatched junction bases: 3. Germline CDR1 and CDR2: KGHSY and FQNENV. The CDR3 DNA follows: TGTGCCAGCAGCCAATTTCGCGGGAGCTCCTACGAGCAGTACTTC. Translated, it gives CASSQFRGSSYEQYF.

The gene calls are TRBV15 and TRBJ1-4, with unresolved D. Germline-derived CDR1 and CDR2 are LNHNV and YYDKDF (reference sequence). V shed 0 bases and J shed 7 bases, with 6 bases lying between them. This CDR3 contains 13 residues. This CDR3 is CATSRDVGEKLFF. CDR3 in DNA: TGTGCCACCAGCAGAGATGTGGGTGAAAAACTGTTTTTT.

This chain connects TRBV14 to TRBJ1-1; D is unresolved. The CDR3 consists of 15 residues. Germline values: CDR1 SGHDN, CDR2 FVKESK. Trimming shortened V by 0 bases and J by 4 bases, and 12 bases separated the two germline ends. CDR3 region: CASSQDPGIITEAFF. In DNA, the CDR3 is TGTGCCAGCAGCCAAGACCCGGGGATCATCACTGAAGCTTTCTTT.

The CDR3 sequence is CASSLDYEQYF. CDR3 bases: TGTGCCAGCAGCTTGGACTACGAGCAGTACTTC. This chain joins TRBV5-4 and TRBJ2-7, with unresolved D. This CDR3 region has 11 residues. Germline V gene data show CDR1 as SGHNT and CDR2 as YYREEE (reference sequence). V shed 0 bases and J shed 3 bases, with 1 base lying between them.

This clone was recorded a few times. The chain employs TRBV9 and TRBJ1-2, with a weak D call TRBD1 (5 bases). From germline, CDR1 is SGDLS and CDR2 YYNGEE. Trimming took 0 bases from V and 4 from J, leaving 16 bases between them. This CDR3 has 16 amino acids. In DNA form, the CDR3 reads TGTGCCAGCAGCGTAGATCCCGGCCAGGGTAGCTATGGCTACACCTTC. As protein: CASSVDPGQGSYGYTF.

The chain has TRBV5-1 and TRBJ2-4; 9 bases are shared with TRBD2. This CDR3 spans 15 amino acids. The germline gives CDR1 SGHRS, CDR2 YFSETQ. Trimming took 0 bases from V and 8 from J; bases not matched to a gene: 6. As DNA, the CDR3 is TGCGCCAGCAGCTTGGGATCGGCGGGAGGGGACATTCAGTACTTC. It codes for CASSLGSAGGDIQYF.

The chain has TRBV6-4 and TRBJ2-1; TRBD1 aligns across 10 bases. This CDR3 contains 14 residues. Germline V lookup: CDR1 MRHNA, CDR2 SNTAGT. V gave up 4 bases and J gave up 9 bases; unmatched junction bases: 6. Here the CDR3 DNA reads TGTGCCAGCAGTGTAGGGACAGGGGTCGTTGAGCAGTTCTTC. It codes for CASSVGTGVVEQFF.

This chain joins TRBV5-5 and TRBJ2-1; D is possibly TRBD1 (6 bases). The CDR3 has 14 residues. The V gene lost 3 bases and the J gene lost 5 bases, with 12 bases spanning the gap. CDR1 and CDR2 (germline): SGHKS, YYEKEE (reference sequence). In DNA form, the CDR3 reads TGTGCCAGCAGCTCACAGGGACCCCACAATGAGCAGTTCTTC. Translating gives CASSSQGPHNEQFF.